The present T cell receptor (beta chain) was sequenced within a study of control samples from healthy donors and cancer patients. Germline CDR1 reads SGHRS; CDR2 reads YFSETQ. There are 13 residues in the CDR3. Between the trimmed V and J ends, which lost 9 bases and 4 bases, there was a span of 16 bases. Generated by immunoSEQ multiplex PCR, the TCRdb table keeps only in-frame clones and is missing some. The table has around 200,000 clones, just under 95% seen once. The sequence was obtained from a man aged 50 or older in good health. This chain links TRBV5-1 with TRBJ1-1; D is undetermined. Material for sequencing was blood. CDR3 nucleotide sequence: TGCGCCACCACCTCAGGCGAGGGCACTGAAGCTTTCTTT. Protein sequence: CATTSGEGTEAFF.